A selection of T cell receptor beta chains follows, all from one sample in a study of regulatory T cells in long-lasting Graves disease. TCRdb re-derived calls from the multiplex PCR reads in MiXCR, one entry per CDR3 protein. The sample lists 680,000 or so distinct CDR3 sequences; about 15% were seen once. These data also featured in a second study, about T cells in Graves' hyperthyroidism and ophthalmopathy.

Specimen: peripheral blood mononuclear cells (PBMCs), collected at new diagnosis, from a patient treated with antithyroid drugs. These receptors were obtained from a woman under 40 with Graves disease. CDR3s include the opening cysteine and the closing phenylalanine or tryptophan. A D gene is named only where the DNA matches it firmly. A clone size is listed for some rows: how often the clone was seen (once, few, many), or a class if it is expanded.

>TRBJ2-5|.|few|TRBV7-2
CASTPSRIQETQYF
>TRBJ2-2|.|.|TRBV4-2
CASSQTRGVGGLGELFF
>TRBJ2-1|.|many|TRBV28
CASSSQTEQFF
>TRBJ1-2|.|many|TRBV28
CASSLEGPRNYGYTF
>TRBJ2-3|.|many|TRBV12-3/TRBV12-4
CASRADDAGIEDTQYF
>TRBJ2-7|TRBD1|many|TRBV5-8
CASSWDRAPGLVYEQYF
>TRBJ2-7|TRBD1|few|TRBV7-3
CASSLQGTGTYEQYF
>TRBJ2-7|TRBD1|many|TRBV2
CASSGPGQGSYEQYF
>TRBJ1-6|.|.|TRBV11-2
CASSLVQTSPLHF
>TRBJ2-2|.|.|TRBV10-3
CAISERGVNTGELSF
>TRBJ1-4|.|few|TRBV30
CAFGPGEKLFF
>TRBJ2-4|.|few|TRBV30
CAWSAVKNIQYF
>TRBJ1-1|.|.|TRBV4-1
CASSQDRRGLFPEAFF
>TRBJ1-5|.|many|TRBV28
CASGPPLNQPQHF
>TRBJ2-7|TRBD1|.|TRBV11-2
CASSFRQGSYEQYF
>TRBJ2-4|TRBD2|.|TRBV20-1
CSARGSVLAEKNIQYF
>TRBJ1-4|TRBD1|many|TRBV18
CASSPRTGGDEKLFF
>TRBJ2-1|TRBD2|.|TRBV11-2
CASSLDKRERGNEQFF
>TRBJ2-7|TRBD2|.|TRBV6-1
CASGRIREGEQYF
>TRBJ2-3|.|many|TRBV7-2
CASSLGLGPRTDTQYF
>TRBJ2-3|.|many|TRBV27
CASSFRLGADTQYF
>TRBJ1-2|.|many|TRBV19
CASSIAGNYGYTF
>TRBJ2-3|TRBD2|.|TRBV9
CASSVGPSGRLTDTQYF
>TRBJ2-7|.|few|TRBV9
CASSVAGPGPGEQYF
>TRBJ2-7|TRBD2|many|TRBV7-2
CASSLRLAGDSGSYEQYF
>TRBJ2-7|TRBD2|few|TRBV6-5
CASSYPLAGAGSEQYF
>TRBJ1-5|.|few|TRBV30
CAWGGGGDQPQHF
>TRBJ1-2|.|many|TRBV7-3
CASSPVGGNPGGYTF
>TRBJ1-4|.|many|TRBV4-1
CASSQLQGIRVEKLFF
>TRBJ2-5|.|many|TRBV12-3/TRBV12-4
CASSIRTWSESQETQYF
>TRBJ2-3|.|few|TRBV19
CASSIRPQITDTQYF
>TRBJ1-6|TRBD1|.|TRBV27
CATGDRGKSSYNSPLHF
>TRBJ2-1|TRBD1|.|TRBV5-5
CASRPPGTGNNEQFF
>TRBJ1-1|TRBD1|many|TRBV6-1
CASSDLLAAGGTEAFF
>TRBJ2-3|TRBD2|.|TRBV24-1
CATGAGGPLGDTQYF
>TRBJ2-7|.|.|TRBV29-1
CSVSAGFGEQYF
>TRBJ2-5|TRBD2|once|TRBV12-3/TRBV12-4
CASSKTSGRSYNEQLF
>TRBJ2-7|TRBD1|many|TRBV20-1
CSAGRTGEAYEQYF
>TRBJ2-7|TRBD1|many|TRBV12-3/TRBV12-4
CASGGQGPYEQYF
>TRBJ1-3|.|many|TRBV6-5
CASSYSSVSGNTIYF
>TRBJ2-1|TRBD2|few|TRBV30
CAWSILAGINNEQFF
>TRBJ2-5|TRBD2|many|TRBV11-2
CASSLVGSVSGMETQYF
>TRBJ2-6|TRBD1|few|TRBV6-1
CASSVLRTGAGANVLTF
>TRBJ2-5|.|many|TRBV20-1
CSAKGVPETQYF
>TRBJ2-5|TRBD2|.|TRBV27
CASSIKRGETQYF
>TRBJ2-6|.|.|TRBV20-1
CSARETNVLTF